This entry describes one T cell receptor (beta chain). The antigen remains unidentified. Germline V gene lookup returns CDR1 SGHNT and CDR2 YYREEE (reference sequence). The CDR3 length is 16 residues. V lost 3 bases and J 0 bases, leaving 14 bases between the germline ends. The time point: recipient sample about 28 days before transplant, after cytoreduction. Profiled with immunoSEQ multiplex PCR; TCRdb holds only in-frame clones, not every one. Among 5,000 to 7,000 clones listed, roughly 81% were seen once. This entry belongs to a study of T cell clonotyping in hematopoietic cell transplantation. Study background: Cytoreduction preceded collection of pretransplant recipient samples.

Study-wide findings and caveats: Recipient TCR diversity dropped after transplant; expanded clonotypes rose from day 30 to 180.

The TCR originated in a man aged 60 to 75 with acute myeloid leukemia. Some clones in this sample may be carry-over from other donors' samples. V usage is TRBV5-4 and J usage is TRBJ2-3, with D perhaps TRBD2 (6 bases). The sample consisted of peripheral blood mononuclear cells, taken before stem cell transplant. The CDR3 DNA is TGTGCCAGCAGCTCATCCGGGACTTTTAGCACAGATACGCAGTATTTT. The encoded protein is CASSSSGTFSTDTQYF.